This entry lists 26 T cell receptor beta chains sequenced from one sample in a study of long-term antiretroviral therapy in people with HIV. An immunoSEQ assay, version v3.0, was performed at survey level. The method was immunoSEQ multiplex PCR; TCRdb's version includes in-frame clones alone and lacks a portion of them. The sample carries about 26,000 clones, around 86% recorded once. This sample comprised unsorted PBMCs, obtained approximately 2.7 years after starting antiretroviral therapy. These receptors all stem from a man in his forties with HIV.

The V call is TRBV7-2, the J call TRBJ1-1, with D perhaps matching TRBD1 (5 bases). Germline CDR1 SGHTA, CDR2 FQGNSA. The CDR3 length is 15 residues. Trimming pared 4 bases from V and 1 base from J, leaving 13 bases between. CDR3 protein: CASSSGRGPNTEAFF. Written as DNA, the CDR3 is TGTGCCAGCAGCTCAGGGCGGGGACCGAACACTGAAGCTTTCTTT.

The rearrangement uses TRBV19 and TRBJ1-4; D unclear. This CDR3 has 13 amino acids. V was cut by 3 bases and J by 4 bases, with 6 bases left in between. CDR1 and CDR2 (germline): LNHDA, SQIVND (reference sequence). The CDR3 sequence: CASSIQVNEKLFF. CDR3 bases: TGTGCCAGTAGTATTCAAGTTAATGAAAAACTGTTTTTT.

The chain recombines TRBV4-3 with TRBJ2-7; D remains ambiguous. CDR1 is LGHNA, CDR2 YSLEER, per germline. The V end was cut by 6 bases, the J end by 2 bases, with 14 bases between. This CDR3 comprises 14 residues. The CDR3 loop reads CASSEGPIPYEQYF. For the CDR3, the DNA is TGCGCCAGCAGTGAAGGTCCGATCCCCTACGAGCAGTACTTC.

This chain connects TRBV11-3 to TRBJ2-2; D call uncertain. This CDR3 is built from 12 residues. Germline CDR1 SGHNT, CDR2 YENEEA. The V and J ends lost 3 bases and 6 bases respectively, with 5 bases between them. The CDR3 bases are TGTGCCAGCAGCTTTTGGCCCGGGGAGCTGTTTTTT. The encoded protein is CASSFWPGELFF.

The rearrangement uses TRBV2 and TRBJ1-5; 7 bases agree with TRBD1. After removal of 1 base from V and 4 bases from J, the junction contained 10 bases not matched to a gene. CDR1 and CDR2 (germline): SNHLY, FYNNEI. CDR3 size: 17 residues. CDR3 loop: CASSEGSMWDRNQPQHF. The CDR3 DNA reads as TGTGCCAGCAGTGAAGGTAGTATGTGGGACAGAAATCAGCCCCAGCATTTT.

The rearrangement uses TRBV5-4 and TRBJ1-1; maybe TRBD1 (6 bases). CDR3 size: 14 residues. Trimming took off 3 bases at V and 4 bases at J, with 13 bases between the two ends. Germline CDR1 and CDR2: SGHNT and YYREEE (reference sequence). The CDR3 region has the DNA TGTGCCAGCAGCTCTGGACAGACAACCACTGAAGCTTTCTTT. This codes for CASSSGQTTTEAFF.

V usage is TRBV6-5 and J usage is TRBJ1-6; possibly TRBD1 for D (6 bases). The CDR3 is 15 amino acids. Germline V gene sequence: CDR1 MNHEY, CDR2 SVGAGI. The V end lost 4 bases, the J end lost 4 bases, and 11 bases lay between the germline ends. As DNA, the CDR3 is TGTGCCAGCAGTTTGACAGGAGATTATAATTCACCCCTCCACTTT. Residues: CASSLTGDYNSPLHF.

The V gene is TRBV6-1, the J gene TRBJ2-3; a possible D gene is TRBD1 (8 bases). This CDR3 contains 15 residues. Germline assignment: CDR1 MNHNS and CDR2 SASEGT. The ends were cut back, 6 bases at V and 2 bases at J, with 15 bases in the middle. CDR3 bases: TGTGCCAGCAGGTACAGGGGGGGGAACACAGATACGCAGTATTTT. Its translation is CASRYRGGNTDTQYF.

The gene calls are TRBV6-6 and TRBJ1-1, with D tentatively TRBD1 (5 bases). This CDR3 contains 13 residues. Germline V gene lookup returns CDR1 MNHNY and CDR2 SVGAGI (reference sequence). CDR3 sequence reads: CGGRRGEATEAFF. DNA for the CDR3: TGTGGGGGGAGAAGGGGTGAGGCCACTGAAGCTTTCTTT.

This sequence joins TRBV27 and TRBJ1-2, with 9 bases that match TRBD1. CDR1 and CDR2 from the germline V gene are MNHEY and SMNVEV (reference sequence). The trim removed 6 bases at V and 5 bases at J, leaving 7 bases unmatched. The CDR3 loop spans 14 amino acids. CDR3 nucleotides: TGTGCCAGCAGACAGGGGGCCCCGACATATGGCTACACCTTC. Amino acid sequence: CASRQGAPTYGYTF.

The chain recombines TRBV5-4 with TRBJ2-7; 7 bases fit TRBD2. CDR3 length: 12 residues. Germline CDR1 SGHNT, CDR2 YYREEE (reference sequence). V shed 10 bases, J shed 2 bases, and the junction held 6 bases outside the gene matches. DNA for the CDR3: TGTGCCTCCGGGGAGGGGACCTACGAGCAGTACTTC. Protein product: CASGEGTYEQYF.

This clone was counted only a few times. The chain has TRBV21-1 and TRBJ2-7; TRBD1, as called in the table, went unchecked against the DNA. TRBV21-1 is assigned pseudogene status. The CDR3 has 13 amino acids. As DNA, the CDR3 is TGTGCCAGCCTAAAAACAGGGATGTACGAGCAGTACTTC. It translates to CASLKTGMYEQYF.

The rearrangement joins TRBV5-5 to TRBJ2-1, with a weak D call TRBD2 (5 bases). The CDR3 extends over 15 amino acids. Trimming cost V 8 bases and J 0 bases, with 15 bases left between them. Looked up from germline, CDR1 is SGHKS and CDR2 is YYEKEE (reference sequence). The CDR3 nucleotides read TGTGCCAGTTCCGAGGGAGTTAGCTCCTACAATGAGCAGTTCTTC. Translated, it gives CASSEGVSSYNEQFF.

The V gene is TRBV28, the J gene TRBJ2-7, with TRBD1 as a possible D gene (6 bases). Germline assignment: CDR1 MDHEN and CDR2 SYDVKM. This CDR3 has 16 amino acids. Trimming pared 3 bases from V and 3 bases from J, leaving 18 bases between. For the CDR3, the DNA is TGTGCCAGCAGTTTCGTTCTTGCAAGAGGGGGCTACGAGCAGTACTTC. It translates to CASSFVLARGGYEQYF.

This rearrangement joins TRBV5-4 to TRBJ1-1; D might be TRBD1 (6 bases). The CDR3 is 17 amino acids. V gave up 0 bases and J gave up 4 bases, with 19 bases separating them. Germline CDR1 SGHNT, CDR2 YYREEE (reference sequence). This CDR3 is CASSLAWLRGRVTEAFF. The CDR3 bases are TGTGCCAGCAGCTTGGCCTGGCTACGGGGGCGGGTCACTGAAGCTTTCTTT.

This chain uses TRBV5-6 with TRBJ2-7, with a possible D match to TRBD1 (5 bases). Germline assignment: CDR1 SGHDT and CDR2 YYEEEE. This CDR3 has 13 residues. In nucleotides, the CDR3 is TGTGCCAGCAGCTTACGGCAGGCCGAAGGGGCGCGGGTC. This codes for CASSLRQAEGARV.

The chain recombines TRBV19 with TRBJ2-7; D tentatively reads TRBD1 or TRBD2 (5 bases each). Germline assignment: CDR1 LNHDA and CDR2 SQIVND (reference sequence). The V end was cut by 1 base, the J end by 2 bases, with 9 bases between. The CDR3 length is 14 residues. The CDR3: CASSIGQGAYEQYF. In nucleotides, the CDR3 is TGTGCCAGTAGTATAGGCCAGGGAGCCTACGAGCAGTACTTC.

V gene TRBV28 combines with J gene TRBJ2-2; 8 bases align to TRBD1. Germline CDR1 reads MDHEN; CDR2 reads SYDVKM. The trim removed 3 bases at V and 7 bases at J, leaving 19 bases unmatched. The CDR3 is 19 residues long. The CDR3 is CASSFKVRGRLLDIGELFF. CDR3 sequence (DNA): TGTGCCAGCAGTTTTAAAGTCAGGGGGCGACTATTGGACATCGGGGAGCTGTTTTTT.

The chain is built from TRBV5-1 and TRBJ1-1, with D perhaps TRBD1 (6 bases). The germline V gene encodes CDR1 SGHRS and CDR2 YFSETQ. The germline V and J ends were trimmed by 4 bases and 8 bases, with 12 bases remaining between them. The CDR3 contains 12 residues. In DNA form, the CDR3 reads TGCGCCAGCAGCCCCGAGACAGGCGAAGCTTTCTTT. Amino acids: CASSPETGEAFF. Drawing the rest from reference TRBV5-1 and TRBJ1-1, the complete variable domain is KAGVTQTPRYLIKTRGQQVTLSCSPISGHRSVSWYQQTPGQGLQFLFEYFSETQRNKGNFPGRFSGRQFSNSRSEMNVSTLELGDSALYLCASSPETGEAFFGQGTRLTVV.

This clone showed up just a few times. This chain uses TRBV6-5 with TRBJ1-2; 8 nucleotides agree with TRBD1. Looked up from germline, CDR1 is MNHEY and CDR2 is SVGAGI. With 5 bases clipped from V and 2 bases from J, the junction kept 4 bases outside the gene matches. The CDR3 extends over 14 amino acids. The DNA of the CDR3 is TGTGCCAGCAGTCTCAGACAGGGGAACTATGGCTACACCTTC. This encodes CASSLRQGNYGYTF.

The gene calls are TRBV11-1 and TRBJ1-1; no firm D call. From germline, CDR1 is SGHAT and CDR2 FQDESV (reference sequence). V was clipped by 6 bases and J by 5 bases, with 10 bases between them. CDR3 size: 12 residues. CDR3 protein: CASSSGSTEAFF. The CDR3 DNA follows: TGTGCCAGCAGTTCAGGATCAACTGAAGCTTTCTTT. The full variable domain, completed using reference TRBV11-1 and TRBJ1-1, is EAEVAQSPRYKITEKSQAVAFWCDPISGHATLYWYRQILGQGPELLVQFQDESVVDDSQLPKDRFSAERLKGVDSTLKIQPAELGDSAMYLCASSSGSTEAFFGQGTRLTVV.

The rearrangement uses TRBV27 and TRBJ2-7; D is perhaps TRBD1 (6 bases). Trimming cost V 3 bases and J 4 bases, with 10 bases left between them. Germline values: CDR1 MNHEY, CDR2 SMNVEV (reference sequence). This CDR3 spans 13 amino acids. CDR3 loop: CASSFGQKYEQYF. The CDR3, as DNA: TGTGCCAGCAGTTTCGGACAGAAGTACGAGCAGTACTTC.

The chain combines TRBV19 with TRBJ2-1, with TRBD2 as a possible D gene (7 bases). The CDR3 length is 15 residues. Deletions cut 5 bases from V and 4 bases from J, with 15 bases between. CDR1 is LNHDA and CDR2 is SQIVND in the germline V gene (reference sequence). CDR3 loop: CASSPLAGAYNEQFF. In nucleotides, the CDR3 is TGTGCCAGTAGTCCCCTCGCGGGGGCGTACAATGAGCAGTTCTTC.

This clone has more than one count but fewer than ten. The V gene is TRBV10-1, the J gene TRBJ2-7, with D possibly being TRBD1 or TRBD2 (5 bases each). Trimming took 7 bases from V and 7 from J, leaving 17 bases between them. The CDR3 runs to 13 residues. Germline CDR1 is WNHNN and CDR2 is SYGVQD (reference sequence). CDR3 bases: TGCGCCAGCAAACGGGACCTGACGGGAGAGCAGTACTTC. It is translated as CASKRDLTGEQYF.

This chain uses TRBV4-3 with TRBJ1-6; 9 nucleotides match TRBD1. Per the germline V gene, CDR1 is LGHNA and CDR2 is YSLEER. The CDR3 loop spans 16 amino acids. After removal of 1 base from V and 7 bases from J, the junction contained 5 bases not matched to a gene. The CDR3, as DNA: TGCGCCAGCAGCCAAGGGACAGGGGTTGGCAATTCACCCCTCCACTTT. It encodes CASSQGTGVGNSPLHF.

On this clone: This same CDR3 is encoded by further DNA sequences in the sample. The rearrangement links TRBV11-2 to TRBJ1-1; weak D call: TRBD1 (5 bases). CDR3 size: 14 residues. Deletions cut 5 bases from V and 1 base from J, with 11 bases between. Germline V gene data show CDR1 as SGHAT and CDR2 as FQNNGV. CDR3 in DNA: TGTGCCAGCAGCCTGACAGATAGGAACACTGAAGCTTTCTTT. Translation gives CASSLTDRNTEAFF.